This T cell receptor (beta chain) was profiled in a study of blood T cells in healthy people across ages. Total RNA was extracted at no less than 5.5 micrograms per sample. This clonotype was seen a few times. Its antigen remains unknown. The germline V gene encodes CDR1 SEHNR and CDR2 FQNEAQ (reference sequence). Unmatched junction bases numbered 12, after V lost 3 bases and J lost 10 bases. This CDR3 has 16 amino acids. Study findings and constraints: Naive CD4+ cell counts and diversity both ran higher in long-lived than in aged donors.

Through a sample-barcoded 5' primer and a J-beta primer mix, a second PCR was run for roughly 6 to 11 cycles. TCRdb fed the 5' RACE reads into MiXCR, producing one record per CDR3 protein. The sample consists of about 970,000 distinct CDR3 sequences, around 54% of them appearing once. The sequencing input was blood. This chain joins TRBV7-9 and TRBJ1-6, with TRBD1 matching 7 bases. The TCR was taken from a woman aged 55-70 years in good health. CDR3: CASSFGPRQGGSPLHF. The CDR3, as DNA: TGTGCCAGCAGCTTTGGGCCTCGACAGGGCGGCTCACCCCTCCACTTT.